Sequencing of this T cell receptor (beta chain) was carried out in a study of monozygotic twins with cystic fibrosis. Regarding the study as a whole: In 13 of 16 pairs, V gene usage was closest to the co-twin's. Clonality was generally low (median approximately 0.0095), higher in the most severe patients. Age, concordance and disease severity did not associate with shared CDR3 numbers.

V lost 5 bases and J lost 1, with 15 bases in between. This CDR3 has 16 residues. The V gene's germline CDR1 is LNHNV and CDR2 YYDKDF (reference sequence). This clone was found once. No antigen is known for it. Using immunoSEQ multiplex PCR, the repertoire was profiled, and TCRdb retains in-frame clones only, with some absent. The sample yields tens of thousands of clones, 84% seen once. The TCR was taken from a girl aged 2 to 10 with cystic fibrosis. This chain joins TRBV15 and TRBJ2-1; D gene unclear. The sequencing input was blood. The DNA of the CDR3 is TGTGCCACCAGCGGCCTTTGGGCCGGATCCTACAATGAGCAGTTCTTC. Residues: CATSGLWAGSYNEQFF. The full variable domain, its missing parts supplied by reference TRBV15 and TRBJ2-1, is DAMVIQNPRYQVTQFGKPVTLSCSQTLNHNVMYWYQQKSSQAPKLLFHYYDKDFNNEADTPDNFQSRRPNTSFCFLDIRSPGLGDTAMYLCATSGLWAGSYNEQFFGPGTRLTVL.